The 15 T cell receptor beta chains given below trace back to one sample, sequenced in a study of T-cell reconstitution after alpha-beta-depleted transplantation in children. Preparation of the TCRbeta library used unique molecular identifiers. TCRdb reprocessed the PCR reads via MiXCR and lists one record per CDR3 protein. The sample comprises around 87,000 distinct CDR3 sequences, approximately 9.2% of which are singletons, and roughly 6.9% rests with the top ten. The material was PBMCs from the stem cell graft donor, obtained from the stem cell graft. These receptors were collected from a human donor who donated a stem cell graft to a child with congenital amegakaryocytic thrombocytopenia.

This clonotype was counted at least ten times. This chain uses TRBV4-1 with TRBJ1-2; D uncertain. The CDR3 is 15 amino acids. With 3 bases removed from V and 6 bases from J, the gap between germline ends came to 17 bases. Per germline, CDR1 MGHRA and CDR2 YSYEKL. Written as DNA, the CDR3 is TGCGCCAGCAGCCAGGATCAGTCTCGGGGAAATGGCTACACCTTC. Protein sequence: CASSQDQSRGNGYTF.

This clonotype was counted only a few times. The junction differs from germline at one of its ends, possibly a read error. DNA of the CDR3: TGCAGTGCTAGATTGGGACTAGGCGGCGATGTCAAAAACAGTCAGTACTTC. This codes for CSARLGLGGDVKNSQYF. The chain recombines TRBV20-1 with TRBJ2-4; 8 bases line up with TRBD2. The CDR3 covers 17 residues. CDR1 DFQATT and CDR2 SNEGSKA come from the germline V gene (reference sequence).

This CDR3 is CASTREVSGANVLTF. The DNA for the CDR3 is TGTGCCAGCACTAGAGAAGTCTCTGGGGCCAACGTCCTGACTTTC. J is TRBJ2-6 and V is TRBV28; D unclear. V lost 7 bases to trimming and J lost 0 bases, with 10 bases between them. Germline V gene data show CDR1 as MDHEN and CDR2 as SYDVKM. CDR3 length: 15 amino acids.

V and J are TRBV10-1 and TRBJ2-3, with 8 bases lining up with TRBD2. Trimming at V came to 2 bases and at J to 2 bases, leaving 9 bases not matched to a gene. The CDR3 sequence is 17 residues long. Per the germline V gene, CDR1 is WNHNN and CDR2 is SYGVQD (reference sequence). The CDR3: CASSETSGTTLTDTQYF. DNA for the CDR3: TGCGCCAGCAGTGAGACTAGCGGCACCACCCTCACAGATACGCAGTATTTT.

This chain connects TRBV5-1 to TRBJ2-1; TRBD2 is a possible D gene (6 bases). Trimming took off 7 bases at V and 4 bases at J, with 12 bases between the two ends. Germline CDR1 and CDR2: SGHRS and YFSETQ. This CDR3 has 13 residues. The CDR3, as DNA: TGCGCCAGCTTCTTGGGGGGATACAATGAGCAGTTCTTC. Translating gives CASFLGGYNEQFF.

This clonotype has ten or more counts. V gene TRBV10-3 combines with J gene TRBJ1-6; D gene unclear. Germline-derived CDR1 and CDR2 are ENHRY and SYGVKD. V was shortened by 0 bases and J by 4 bases, with 7 bases between the two germline ends. The CDR3 is made up of 15 amino acids. In DNA form, the CDR3 reads TGTGCCATCAGTGAGTCATGGGAGTATAATTCACCCCTCCACTTT. As protein: CAISESWEYNSPLHF.

For the CDR3, the DNA is TGCGCCAGCAGCTCATCCTTTAGCGGGGCCCAAGAGACCCAGTACTTC. Its translation: CASSSSFSGAQETQYF. This chain joins TRBV5-1 and TRBJ2-5; 8 bases line up with TRBD2. The CDR3 is 16 residues long. The V and J ends lost 3 bases and 1 base, in that order; junction bases with no gene match: 8. Per the germline V gene, CDR1 is SGHRS and CDR2 is YFSETQ.

This clonotype showed up many times. This chain joins TRBV12-3 or TRBV12-4 and TRBJ1-2; weak D call: TRBD1 (5 bases). The CDR3 totals 14 residues. Trimming took 7 bases from V and 13 from J, leaving 25 bases between them. CDR3 DNA: TGTGCCAGCACCCCAAGCAGGGTACTCATGGTCTCCACCTTC. This gives the protein CASTPSRVLMVSTF.

This clonotype has at least ten counts. V and J are TRBV7-6 and TRBJ2-1; D possibly corresponds to TRBD2 (6 bases). Between the trimmed V and J ends, which lost 5 bases and 10 bases, there was a span of 21 bases. The CDR3 totals 15 residues. The V gene's germline CDR1 is SGHVS and CDR2 FNYEAQ. The CDR3 bases are TGTGCCAGCAGCCAACAGCCCGGGACTTGGCGGGAGCAGTTCTTC. It encodes CASSQQPGTWREQFF. Complete variable domain (other parts from reference TRBV7-6 and TRBJ2-1): GAGVSQSPRYKVTKRGQDVALRCDPISGHVSLYWYRQALGQGPEFLTYFNYEAQQDKSGLPNDRFSAERPEGSISTLTIQRTEQRDSAMYRCASSQQPGTWREQFFGPGTRLTVL.

This clonotype was recorded at least ten times. The chain recombines TRBV18 with TRBJ1-4; no firm D call. Germline CDR1 and CDR2: KGHSH and LQKENI. The V end lost 2 bases, the J end lost 0 bases, and 4 bases lay between the germline ends. The CDR3 is 14 amino acids. The CDR3 DNA reads as TGTGCCAGCTCACCATTCTCAACTAATGAAAAACTGTTTTTT. This gives the protein CASSPFSTNEKLFF. Full variable domain (outside the CDR3, taken from reference TRBV18 and TRBJ1-4): NAGVMQNPRHLVRRRGQEARLRCSPMKGHSHVYWYRQLPEEGLKFMVYLQKENIIDESGMPKERFSAEFPKEGPSILRIQQVVRGDSAAYFCASSPFSTNEKLFFGSGTQLSVL.

This clonotype was detected many times. The V gene is TRBV15, the J gene TRBJ1-5; the match to TRBD1 covers 8 bases. V was clipped by 8 bases and J by 3 bases; unmatched bases: 6. This CDR3 has 14 amino acids. CDR1 and CDR2 from the germline V gene are LNHNV and YYDKDF (reference sequence). The CDR3 DNA reads as TGTGCCACCGGGGACAGGCGTTTCAATCAGCCCCAGCATTTT. Protein: CATGDRRFNQPQHF.

Many counts were recorded for this clonotype. The V call is TRBV5-1, the J call TRBJ2-1; D call uncertain. There are 14 residues in the CDR3. The V gene's germline CDR1 is SGHRS and CDR2 YFSETQ. Trimming left V 0 bases short and J 7 bases short, with 11 bases between. CDR3 nucleotides: TGCGCCAGCAGCTTGGATTTTAACTCAAATGAGCAGTTCTTC. Amino acid sequence: CASSLDFNSNEQFF.

The chain carries TRBV6-5 and TRBJ2-1, with 8 bases that match TRBD2. Germline V gives CDR1 MNHEY, CDR2 SVGAGI. Germline trimming cut 0 bases from V and 7 bases from J; bases unmatched to any gene: 2. This CDR3 contains 14 residues. This CDR3 reads CASSYSRGGNEQFF. Written as DNA, the CDR3 is TGTGCCAGCAGTTACTCTCGGGGGGGAAATGAGCAGTTCTTC.

There are many counts of this clonotype. The rearrangement joins TRBV20-1 to TRBJ2-7, with 13 nucleotides matching TRBD2. Trimming removed 5 bases from V and 2 bases from J; junction bases left unmatched: 3. This CDR3 has 14 residues. Germline CDR1 and CDR2: DFQATT and SNEGSKA (reference sequence). The CDR3 here is CSAGTSGNPYEQYF. In nucleotides, the CDR3 is TGCAGTGCTGGGACTAGCGGGAATCCCTACGAGCAGTACTTC.

In this sample, this clonotype turned up many times. The J gene is TRBJ2-6, the V gene TRBV10-3; D possibly uses TRBD1 or TRBD2 (5 bases each). V dropped 0 bases and J dropped 0 bases, with 9 bases sitting between them. Germline V gene lookup returns CDR1 ENHRY and CDR2 SYGVKD. This CDR3 contains 17 residues. CDR3 sequence (DNA): TGTGCCATCAGTGAGTCTGAGGGGTACTCTGGGGCCAACGTCCTGACTTTC. Translation: CAISESEGYSGANVLTF.